The following is a T cell receptor beta chain sequence with its context. Its antigen is as yet unknown. This specimen belongs to a study of cytomegalovirus exposure and HLA in healthy donors. Across the whole study: Most genotyped donors, about four fifths of 300 to 400, had Caucasian-associated genetic ancestry.

This PCR relied on a set of 60 Vbeta primers and 13 Jbeta primers. The table came from immunoSEQ multiplex PCR; TCRdb's copy has only in-frame clones and leaves some out. The sample has 80,000 to 130,000 clones; about 75% are singletons. The V gene's germline CDR1 is SGHNT and CDR2 YYREEE (reference sequence). CDR3 length equals 14 residues. The J segment lost 4 bases and the V segment lost 2 bases, leaving 5 bases of the junction unmatched. Findings of the study overall: Earlier results showed most TCR beta V segments being productive about 87% or about 30% of the time. As a later analysis showed, a missense DCLRE1C variant was linked to trimming of TCR beta V- and J-genes. A cluster of highly shared sequence variants was likely a sequencing artifact.

Specimen: PBMCs. The chain joins TRBV5-4 to TRBJ1-2, with TRBD1 identical over 7 bases. The source is a woman aged 18-30 years in good health and CMV-seropositive. CDR3 amino acids: CASSLLGGGYGYTF. In nucleotides, the CDR3 is TGTGCCAGCAGCTTACTAGGGGGCGGCTATGGCTACACCTTC.